One and the same sample provided the 7 T cell receptor beta chains below, sequenced in a study of shared clonotypes between healthy human individuals (dated by TCRdb to 2020 to 2021). The receptor library was made with the immunoSEQ multiplex PCR assay. TCRdb's version of the immuneACCESS table is confined to in-frame rearrangements and falls short of the full clone set. An unresolved V gene accounts for under half of the shortfall where checked; the remainder is of unknown origin. The sample yields over 1.4 million clones; roughly 96% were counted once. The top ten constitute roughly 1.2% of the sample. Input material: naive CD4+ T cells sorted from blood. The sample's cell subset or site label is to be understood as: CD45RA+ positively selected. The receptors stem from a man younger than 45 in good health.

This chain uses TRBV5-1 with TRBJ2-7, with TRBD1 identical over 9 bases. The CDR3 is made up of 14 amino acids. The V gene's germline CDR1 is SGHRS and CDR2 YFSETQ. Trimming removed 9 bases from V and 3 bases from J; junction bases left unmatched: 10. CDR3 in DNA: TGCGCCACCGCCCCCGGGACAGGGAGCTACGAGCAGTACTTC. Its translation: CATAPGTGSYEQYF.

The rearrangement joins TRBV10-3 to TRBJ2-3, with D possibly being TRBD1 (6 bases). Germline assignment: CDR1 ENHRY and CDR2 SYGVKD. Trimming removed 6 bases from V and 2 bases from J, with 12 bases in between. CDR3 length: 14 residues. The chain's CDR3 is CAIRRTDTTDTQYF. The DNA for the CDR3 is TGTGCCATCAGGCGGACAGACACCACAGATACGCAGTATTTT.

V usage is TRBV27 and J usage is TRBJ2-2; no clear D. Trimming removed 2 bases from V and 0 bases from J, with 16 bases in between. This CDR3 is 18 amino acids long. The germline CDR1 and CDR2 sequences are MNHEY and SMNVEV (reference sequence). The CDR3 spells CASSLRSQGFANTGELFF. The CDR3 coding sequence is TGTGCCAGCAGTTTAAGGAGTCAAGGGTTCGCGAACACCGGGGAGCTGTTTTTT.

The chain combines TRBV6-1 with TRBJ2-7; 8 bases are a match to TRBD2. CDR1 and CDR2 from the germline V gene are MNHNS and SASEGT. J gave up 2 bases and V 5 bases, and 5 bases lay outside the gene matches. The CDR3 is 14 residues long. The CDR3 reads CASSTGTRAYEQYF. DNA for the CDR3: TGTGCCAGCAGTACCGGGACTAGAGCCTACGAGCAGTACTTC.

The genes are TRBV9 and TRBJ1-4, with D perhaps TRBD1 (5 bases). The CDR3 loop spans 15 amino acids. The germline CDR1 and CDR2 sequences are SGDLS and YYNGEE. Between the trimmed V and J ends, which lost 0 bases and 5 bases, there was a span of 11 bases. CDR3: CASSVATGGNEKLFF. The CDR3 DNA follows: TGTGCCAGCAGCGTAGCTACTGGGGGGAATGAAAAACTGTTTTTT.

The chain is built from TRBV2 and TRBJ2-7; 8 bases agree with TRBD1. V trimming: 6 bases; J trimming: 3 bases; junction bases outside the gene matches: 4. CDR3 size: 13 residues. Germline V lookup: CDR1 SNHLY, CDR2 FYNNEI. CDR3 nucleotide sequence: TGTGCCAGCAGGGACAGGGAGATCTACGAGCAGTACTTC. Translated: CASRDREIYEQYF.

The rearrangement joins TRBV28 to TRBJ2-3; 12 bases map to TRBD2. Germline V lookup: CDR1 MDHEN, CDR2 SYDVKM. This CDR3 spans 17 amino acids. V shed 3 bases, J shed 6 bases, and the junction held 10 bases outside the gene matches. The CDR3 DNA is TGTGCCAGCAGTTTCCTCCTAGCGGGAGGGCCGATGGATACGCAGTATTTT. It yields the protein CASSFLLAGGPMDTQYF. The full variable domain, its missing parts supplied by reference TRBV28 and TRBJ2-3, is DVKVTQSSRYLVKRTGEKVFLECVQDMDHENMFWYRQDPGLGLRLIYFSYDVKMKEKGDIPEGYSVSREKKERFSLILESASTNQTSMYLCASSFLLAGGPMDTQYFGPGTRLTVL.